Sequencing of this T cell receptor (beta chain) was carried out in a study of T cell changes during pregnancy in multiple sclerosis. Profiled with immunoSEQ multiplex PCR; TCRdb holds only in-frame clones, not every one. The repertoire holds approximately 65,000 clones, with more than 75% as singletons. Specimen: peripheral blood, collected in the third trimester of pregnancy. The clonotype was recovered from a female donor in good health, enrolled as a control in a pregnancy study.

CDR3 residues: CASTNGRSSTDTQYF. DNA for the CDR3: TGTGCCAGCACCAACGGTCGTTCTAGCACAGATACGCAGTATTTT. V gene TRBV7-6 combines with J gene TRBJ2-3; no clear D. The CDR3 length is 15 residues. CDR1 is SGHVS and CDR2 is FNYEAQ in the germline V gene. V was clipped by 7 bases and J by 0 bases, with 14 bases between them.